This TCR beta chain was sequenced for a study of CD8 T cells in Susac syndrome. With random hexamers, 0.5 to 1 ug RNA was reverse transcribed. The immunoSEQ assay covered 54 Vbeta and 13 Jbeta segments for CDR3. TCRdb itself ran the immunoSEQ multiplex PCR reads through MiXCR, one entry per CDR3 protein. The data hold over 20,000 distinct CDR3 sequences, with 80% to 95% observed a single time. CDR3 length equals 14 residues. V was clipped by 8 bases and J by 7 bases, with 21 bases between them. Germline CDR1 reads ENHRY; CDR2 reads SYGVKD. From blood CD8+ and CD4+ T cells, TCR beta sequences were generated. Negative isolation yielded CD8+ and CD4+ T cells; FACS enriched TEMRA cells.

Sequencing was carried out using CD8+ T cells from PBMCs. This chain joins TRBV10-3 and TRBJ2-7; D tentatively fits TRBD1 or TRBD2 (5 bases each). The clonotype comes from a human donor with Susac syndrome. CDR3 region: CAIARGPLRGEQYF. The CDR3 region has the DNA TGTGCCATCGCGAGGGGCCCCCTAAGAGGGGAGCAGTACTTC.